This T cell receptor beta chain was profiled in a study of blood T cell repertoires in COVID-19. Per the authors' pipeline: It was from reference gene primer amplification that nucleated cell counts were estimated. Data came from immunoSEQ multiplex PCR; TCRdb stores just in-frame clones and leaves some out. V and J calls and clone size are given by that table; D and trimming were obtained from the DNA. The sample has over 120,000 clones, roughly nine tenths seen once; the top ten hold about 1.6%. In this sample, this clone turned up a few times. This receptor was taken from a human donor in a cohort sampled during active COVID-19. Sequenced input: peripheral blood.

The DNA of the CDR3 is TGTGCCAGCTATAGGGACAGGGAGGTCAAGCCCCAGCATTTT. Residues: CASYRDREVKPQHF. This chain joins TRBV11-1 and TRBJ1-5, with 9 bases matching TRBD1. Germline-derived CDR1 and CDR2 are SGHAT and FQDESV (reference sequence). This CDR3 is 14 amino acids long. The trim removed 8 bases at V and 8 bases at J, leaving 10 bases unmatched.